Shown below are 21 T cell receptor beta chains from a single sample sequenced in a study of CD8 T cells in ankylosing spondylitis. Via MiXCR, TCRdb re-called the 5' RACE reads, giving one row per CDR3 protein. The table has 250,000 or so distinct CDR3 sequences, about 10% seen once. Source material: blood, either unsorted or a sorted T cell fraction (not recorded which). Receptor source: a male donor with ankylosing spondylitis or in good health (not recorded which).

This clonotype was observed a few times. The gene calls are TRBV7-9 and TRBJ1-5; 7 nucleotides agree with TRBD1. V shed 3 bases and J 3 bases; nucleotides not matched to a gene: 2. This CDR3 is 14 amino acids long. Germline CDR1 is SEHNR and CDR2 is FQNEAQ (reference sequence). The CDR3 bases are TGTGCCAGCAGCTTGGGACAGAACAATCAGCCCCAGCATTTT. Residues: CASSLGQNNQPQHF.

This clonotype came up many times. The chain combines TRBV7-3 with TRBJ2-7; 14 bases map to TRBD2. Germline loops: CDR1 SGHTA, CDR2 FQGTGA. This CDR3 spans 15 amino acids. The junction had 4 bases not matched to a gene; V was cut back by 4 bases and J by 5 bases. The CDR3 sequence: CASSSGTSGGDEQYF. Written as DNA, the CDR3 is TGTGCCAGCAGCTCGGGGACTAGCGGGGGCGACGAGCAGTACTTC.

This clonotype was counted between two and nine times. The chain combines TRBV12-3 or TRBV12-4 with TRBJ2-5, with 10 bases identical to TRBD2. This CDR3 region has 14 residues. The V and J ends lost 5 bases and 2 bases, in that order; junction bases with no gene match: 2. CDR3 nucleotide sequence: TGTGCCAGCAGTACTAGCGGGGAACAAGAGACCCAGTACTTC. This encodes CASSTSGEQETQYF.

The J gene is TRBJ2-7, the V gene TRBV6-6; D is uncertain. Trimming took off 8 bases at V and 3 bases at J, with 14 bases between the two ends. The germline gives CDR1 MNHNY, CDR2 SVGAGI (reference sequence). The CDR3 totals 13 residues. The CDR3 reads CASSAADIYEQYF. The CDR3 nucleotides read TGTGCCAGCTCGGCAGCTGATATCTACGAGCAGTACTTC.

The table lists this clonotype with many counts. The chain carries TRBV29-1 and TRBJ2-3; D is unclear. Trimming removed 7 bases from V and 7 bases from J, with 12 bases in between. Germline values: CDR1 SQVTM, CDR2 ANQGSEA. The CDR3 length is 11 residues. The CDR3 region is CSAEIGYTQYF. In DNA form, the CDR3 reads TGCAGCGCCGAGATTGGTTATACGCAGTATTTT.

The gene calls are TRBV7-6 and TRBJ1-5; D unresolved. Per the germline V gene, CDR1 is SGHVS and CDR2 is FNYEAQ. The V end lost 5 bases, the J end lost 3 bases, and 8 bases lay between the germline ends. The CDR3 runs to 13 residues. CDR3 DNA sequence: TGTGCCAGCAGCCAAGGGCTCAATCAGCCCCAGCATTTT. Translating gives CASSQGLNQPQHF.

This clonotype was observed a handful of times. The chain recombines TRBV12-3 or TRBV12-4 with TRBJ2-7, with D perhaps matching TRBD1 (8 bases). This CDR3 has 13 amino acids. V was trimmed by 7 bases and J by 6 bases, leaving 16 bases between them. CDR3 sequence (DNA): TGTGCCAGCAAACAGGGGGGGGCCCTCGAGCAGTACTTC. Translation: CASKQGGALEQYF.

CDR3 in amino acids: CASSDGVGSYNEQFF. Here the CDR3 DNA reads TGTGCCAGCAGTGATGGGGTTGGCTCCTACAATGAGCAGTTCTTC. The chain employs TRBV6-4 and TRBJ2-1; D ambiguous. Germline lookup yields CDR1 MRHNA and CDR2 SNTAGT. The CDR3 runs to 15 residues. Trimming took off 3 bases at V and 0 bases at J, with 9 bases between the two ends.

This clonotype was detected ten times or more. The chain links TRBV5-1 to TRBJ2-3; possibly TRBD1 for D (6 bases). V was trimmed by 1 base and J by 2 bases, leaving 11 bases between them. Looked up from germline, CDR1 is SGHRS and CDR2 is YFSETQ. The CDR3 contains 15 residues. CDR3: CASSLQGWDTDTQYF. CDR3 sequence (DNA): TGCGCCAGCAGCTTGCAGGGGTGGGACACAGATACGCAGTATTTT.

The CDR3: CASSSERGEVDEQFF. The CDR3 DNA is TGCGCCAGCAGCTCCGAGCGGGGAGAGGTGGATGAGCAGTTCTTC. J is TRBJ2-1 and V is TRBV5-1; 7 nucleotides line up with TRBD2. The germline CDR1 and CDR2 sequences are SGHRS and YFSETQ. The CDR3 consists of 15 residues. V trimming: 3 bases; J trimming: 8 bases; junction bases outside the gene matches: 11.

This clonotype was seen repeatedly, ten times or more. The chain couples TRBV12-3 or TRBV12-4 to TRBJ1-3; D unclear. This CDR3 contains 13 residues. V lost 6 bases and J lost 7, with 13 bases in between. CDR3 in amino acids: CASSHPGWNTIYF. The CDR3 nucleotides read TGTGCCAGCAGCCACCCCGGCTGGAACACCATATATTTT.

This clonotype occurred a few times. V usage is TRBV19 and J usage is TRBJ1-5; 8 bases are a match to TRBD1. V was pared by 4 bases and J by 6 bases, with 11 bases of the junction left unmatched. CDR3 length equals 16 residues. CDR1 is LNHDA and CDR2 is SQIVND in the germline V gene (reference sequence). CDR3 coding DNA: TGTGCCAGTAGTACCACGACAGGGGTGCTGGCTCAGCCCCAGCATTTT. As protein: CASSTTTGVLAQPQHF.

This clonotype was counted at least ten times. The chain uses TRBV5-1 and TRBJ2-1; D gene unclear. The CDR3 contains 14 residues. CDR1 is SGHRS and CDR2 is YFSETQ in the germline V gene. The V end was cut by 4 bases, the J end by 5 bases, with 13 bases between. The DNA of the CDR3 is TGCGCCAGCAGCGGTATGGCCGATAACAATGAGCAGTTCTTC. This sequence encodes CASSGMADNNEQFF.

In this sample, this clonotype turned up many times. CDR3 sequence: CSAGPSRLAGFQETQYF. The CDR3 DNA sequence: TGCAGTGCCGGACCCTCACGGCTAGCGGGGTTCCAAGAGACCCAGTACTTC. The V gene is TRBV20-1, the J gene TRBJ2-5, with TRBD2 matching 9 bases. There are 17 residues in the CDR3. Germline V gives CDR1 DFQATT, CDR2 SNEGSKA (reference sequence). The junction had 15 bases not matched to a gene; V was cut back by 6 bases and J by 1 base.

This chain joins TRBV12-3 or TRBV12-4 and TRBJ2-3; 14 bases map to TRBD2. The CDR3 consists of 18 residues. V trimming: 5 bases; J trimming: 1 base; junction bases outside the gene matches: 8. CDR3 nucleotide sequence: TGTGCCAGCAGTCTCGGGACTAGCGGGAGCGGGGGCACAGATACGCAGTATTTT. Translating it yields CASSLGTSGSGGTDTQYF.

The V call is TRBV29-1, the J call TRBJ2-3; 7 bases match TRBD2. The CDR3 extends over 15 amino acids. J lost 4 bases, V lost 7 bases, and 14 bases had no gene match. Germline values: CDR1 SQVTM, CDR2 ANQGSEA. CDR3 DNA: TGCAGCGCGGAGAGGCGGGAGTGGCGGGCAGATACGCAGTATTTT. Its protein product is CSAERREWRADTQYF.

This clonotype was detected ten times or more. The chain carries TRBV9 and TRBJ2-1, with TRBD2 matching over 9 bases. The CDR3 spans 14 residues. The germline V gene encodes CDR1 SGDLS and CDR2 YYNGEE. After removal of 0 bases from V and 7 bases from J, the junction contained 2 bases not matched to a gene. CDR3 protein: CASSVGSGGNEQFF. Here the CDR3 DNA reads TGTGCCAGCAGCGTAGGGAGCGGGGGGAATGAGCAGTTCTTC.

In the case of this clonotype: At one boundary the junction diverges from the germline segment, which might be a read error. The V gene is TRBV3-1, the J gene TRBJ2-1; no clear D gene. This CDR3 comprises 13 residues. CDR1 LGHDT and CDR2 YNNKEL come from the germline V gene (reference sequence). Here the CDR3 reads CASSPGPTGWMVF. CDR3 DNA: TGTGCCAGCAGCCCCGGACCCACCGGGTGGATGGTCTTC.

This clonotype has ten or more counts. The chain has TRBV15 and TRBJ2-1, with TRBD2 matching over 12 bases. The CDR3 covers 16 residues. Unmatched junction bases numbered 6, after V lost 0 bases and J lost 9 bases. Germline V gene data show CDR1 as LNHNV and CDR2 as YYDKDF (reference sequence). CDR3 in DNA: TGTGCCACCAGCAGAGATCGTGTACTAGCGGGAGGTGAGCAGTTCTTC. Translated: CATSRDRVLAGGEQFF.

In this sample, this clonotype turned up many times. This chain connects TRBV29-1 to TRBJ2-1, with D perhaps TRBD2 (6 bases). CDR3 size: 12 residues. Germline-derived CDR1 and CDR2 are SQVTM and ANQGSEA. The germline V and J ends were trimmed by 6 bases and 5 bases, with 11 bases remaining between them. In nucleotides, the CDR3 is TGCAGCGTCAGACTAGGAGACAATGAGCAGTTCTTC. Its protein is CSVRLGDNEQFF.

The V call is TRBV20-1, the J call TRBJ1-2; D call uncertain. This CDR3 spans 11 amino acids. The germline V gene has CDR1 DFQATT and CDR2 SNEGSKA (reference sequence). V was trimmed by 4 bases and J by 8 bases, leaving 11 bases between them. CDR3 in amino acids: CSATGLGGYTF. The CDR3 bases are TGCAGTGCTACAGGCCTAGGCGGCTACACCTTC.